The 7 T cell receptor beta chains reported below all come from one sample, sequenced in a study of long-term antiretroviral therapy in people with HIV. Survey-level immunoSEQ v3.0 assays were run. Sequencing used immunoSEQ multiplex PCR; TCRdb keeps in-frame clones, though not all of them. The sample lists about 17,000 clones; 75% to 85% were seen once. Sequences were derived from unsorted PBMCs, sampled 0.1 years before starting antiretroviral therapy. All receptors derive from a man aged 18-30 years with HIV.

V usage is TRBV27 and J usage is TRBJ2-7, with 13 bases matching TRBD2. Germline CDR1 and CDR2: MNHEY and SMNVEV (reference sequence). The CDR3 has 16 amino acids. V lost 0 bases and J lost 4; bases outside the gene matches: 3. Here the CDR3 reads CASSLSWTSGSYEQYF. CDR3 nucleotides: TGTGCCAGCAGTTTATCGTGGACTAGCGGGAGTTACGAGCAGTACTTC.

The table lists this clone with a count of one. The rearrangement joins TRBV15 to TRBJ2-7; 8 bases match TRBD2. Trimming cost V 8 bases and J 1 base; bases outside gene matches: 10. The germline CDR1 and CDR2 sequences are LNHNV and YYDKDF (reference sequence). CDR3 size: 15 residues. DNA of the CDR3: TGTGCCACCCGTTTTGAGCGGGGGCCGTCCTACGAGCAGTACTTC. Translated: CATRFERGPSYEQYF. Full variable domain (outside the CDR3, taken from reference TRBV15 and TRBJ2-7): DAMVIQNPRYQVTQFGKPVTLSCSQTLNHNVMYWYQQKSSQAPKLLFHYYDKDFNNEADTPDNFQSRRPNTSFCFLDIRSPGLGDTAMYLCATRFERGPSYEQYFGPGTRLTVT.

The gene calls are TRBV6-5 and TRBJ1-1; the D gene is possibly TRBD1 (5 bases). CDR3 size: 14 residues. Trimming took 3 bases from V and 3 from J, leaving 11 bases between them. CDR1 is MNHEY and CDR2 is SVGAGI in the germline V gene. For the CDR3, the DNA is TGTGCCAGCAGTTATTCAGGGCGATACACTGAAGCTTTCTTT. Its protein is CASSYSGRYTEAFF.

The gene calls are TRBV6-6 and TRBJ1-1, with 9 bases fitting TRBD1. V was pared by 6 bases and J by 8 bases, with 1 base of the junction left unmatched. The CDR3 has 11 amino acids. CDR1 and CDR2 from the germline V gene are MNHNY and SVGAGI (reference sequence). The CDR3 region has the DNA TGTGCCAGCAGAACAGGGGGCGAAGCTTTCTTT. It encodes CASRTGGEAFF.

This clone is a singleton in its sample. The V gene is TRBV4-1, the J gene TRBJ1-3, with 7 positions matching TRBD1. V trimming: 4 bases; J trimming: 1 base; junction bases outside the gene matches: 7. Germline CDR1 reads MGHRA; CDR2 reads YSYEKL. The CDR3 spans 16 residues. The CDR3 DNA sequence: TGCGCCAGCAGCCGTCAGGGACAGCGGTCTGGAAACACCATATATTTT. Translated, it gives CASSRQGQRSGNTIYF.

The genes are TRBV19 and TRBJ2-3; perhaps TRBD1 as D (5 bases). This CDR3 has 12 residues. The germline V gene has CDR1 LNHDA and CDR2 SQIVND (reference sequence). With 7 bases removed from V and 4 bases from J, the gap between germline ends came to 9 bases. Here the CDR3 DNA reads TGTGCCAGTATGCAAGGGGCAGATACGCAGTATTTT. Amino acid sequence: CASMQGADTQYF.

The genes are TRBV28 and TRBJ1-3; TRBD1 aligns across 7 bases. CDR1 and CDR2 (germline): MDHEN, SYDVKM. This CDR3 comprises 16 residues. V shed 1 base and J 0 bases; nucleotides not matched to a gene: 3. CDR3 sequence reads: CASSLLPGGSGNTIYF. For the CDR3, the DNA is TGTGCCAGCAGTTTATTACCAGGGGGCTCTGGAAACACCATATATTTT.